The 13 T cell receptor beta chains below were found in one sample sequenced in a study of blood T cell repertoires in COVID-19. The data were produced by immunoSEQ multiplex PCR, yet TCRdb's version contains in-frame clones alone and is incomplete. The sample contains 210,000 or so clones, approximately 84% of which appear only once. The sequencing input was peripheral blood. The receptors shown here come from a woman between 50 and 59 years old with active or convalescent COVID-19.

This clone occurred once. This rearrangement joins TRBV24-1 to TRBJ2-1, with a weak D call TRBD2 (7 bases). Germline values: CDR1 KGHDR, CDR2 SFDVKD. V was cut by 4 bases and J by 2 bases, with 17 bases left in between. The CDR3 consists of 17 residues. The CDR3 nucleotides are TGTGCCACCAGTGACACCGCGGGGGAGGGGGCCTACAATGAGCAGTTCTTC. Its protein is CATSDTAGEGAYNEQFF.

This clone was counted a single time. This sequence joins TRBV4-2 and TRBJ1-2; 7 positions match TRBD1. Germline CDR1 is LGHNA and CDR2 is YNFKEQ. Trimming removed 4 bases from V and 5 bases from J; junction bases left unmatched: 4. The CDR3 spans 13 residues. As DNA, the CDR3 is TGTGCCAGCAGCCCCGACAGGGAATATGGCTACACCTTC. Translating it yields CASSPDREYGYTF.

The J gene is TRBJ1-2, the V gene TRBV7-8, with D hard to call. Trimming shortened V by 10 bases and J by 2 bases, and 14 bases separated the two germline ends. This CDR3 is 13 amino acids long. Germline V gives CDR1 SGHVS, CDR2 FQNEAQ. The CDR3 reads CAIRQGFNYGYTF. CDR3 nucleotides: TGTGCCATTCGACAAGGTTTCAACTATGGCTACACCTTC.

The chain carries TRBV9 and TRBJ1-4; D perhaps matches TRBD1 (5 bases). Trimming removed 2 bases at V and 2 bases at J, with 10 bases between. Looked up from germline, CDR1 is SGDLS and CDR2 is YYNGEE. This CDR3 has 15 amino acids. CDR3 sequence (DNA): TGTGCCAGCAGCGTGTGGGGCAGGACTAATGAAAAACTGTTTTTT. Translated: CASSVWGRTNEKLFF.

This chain joins TRBV27 and TRBJ1-5; the match to TRBD1 covers 7 bases. This CDR3 is built from 15 residues. The J segment lost 3 bases and the V segment lost 7 bases, leaving 9 bases of the junction unmatched. Looked up from germline, CDR1 is MNHEY and CDR2 is SMNVEV (reference sequence). The chain's CDR3 is CASKQGRQNNQPQHF. CDR3 DNA: TGTGCCAGCAAACAGGGGCGCCAAAACAATCAGCCCCAGCATTTT.

J is TRBJ1-3 and V is TRBV7-3, with D uncertain. There are 15 residues in the CDR3. The V gene lost 0 bases and the J gene lost 3 bases, with 9 bases spanning the gap. Germline loops: CDR1 SGHTA, CDR2 FQGTGA. The CDR3, as DNA: TGTGCCAGCAGCTTAACTGCGGAGAATGGAAACACCATATATTTT. Translated, it gives CASSLTAENGNTIYF.

The chain has TRBV7-9 and TRBJ2-2, with D possibly TRBD2 on 7 matching bases. The germline V gene has CDR1 SEHNR and CDR2 FQNEAQ (reference sequence). V was trimmed by 8 bases and J by 6 bases, leaving 19 bases between them. The CDR3 extends over 15 amino acids. The CDR3 here is CASSLGGALAGELFF. CDR3 coding DNA: TGTGCCAGCTCCCTGGGGGGGGCGCTCGCCGGGGAGCTGTTTTTT.

The chain couples TRBV5-1 to TRBJ2-5; 7 bases map to TRBD2. The CDR3 spans 14 residues. Germline CDR1 and CDR2: SGHRS and YFSETQ. The J segment lost 4 bases and the V segment lost 3 bases, leaving 6 bases of the junction unmatched. The CDR3 sequence: CASSYAGEGETQYF. The CDR3 coding sequence is TGCGCCAGCAGCTACGCGGGAGAGGGAGAGACCCAGTACTTC.

This chain joins TRBV2 and TRBJ1-1, with D possibly being TRBD1 (5 bases). The V end was cut by 3 bases, the J end by 5 bases, with 10 bases between. The CDR3 is 13 residues long. Germline V gene sequence: CDR1 SNHLY, CDR2 FYNNEI. The CDR3 is CASSDMGGTEAFF. The CDR3 region has the DNA TGTGCCAGCAGTGATATGGGGGGAACTGAAGCTTTCTTT.

The chain carries TRBV3-1 (or the pseudogene TRBV3-2) and TRBJ1-6; D gene uncertain. The V end lost 0 bases, the J end lost 0 bases, and 9 bases lay between the germline ends. The CDR3 length is 17 residues. CDR1 is LGHDT, CDR2 YNNKEL, per germline (reference sequence). Here the CDR3 DNA reads TGTGCCAGCAGCCAAGATCTAATACTCTCCTATAATTCACCCCTCCACTTT. Translated, it gives CASSQDLILSYNSPLHF.

In nucleotides, the CDR3 is TGTGCCAGCAGTTTACCCCTTACTAGCGGGAAACACAATGAGCAGTTCTTC. Residues: CASSLPLTSGKHNEQFF. The rearrangement uses TRBV28 and TRBJ2-1; 10 nucleotides line up with TRBD2. Germline V CDR1 and CDR2: MDHEN, SYDVKM. V shed 2 bases and J 5 bases; nucleotides not matched to a gene: 9. The CDR3 totals 17 residues.

This clone showed up just a few times. The chain joins TRBV24-1 to TRBJ1-4; weak D call: TRBD1 (5 bases). CDR3 size: 14 residues. The germline V gene encodes CDR1 KGHDR and CDR2 SFDVKD. V was shortened by 9 bases and J by 3 bases, with 13 bases between the two germline ends. The chain's CDR3 is CATDSRVANEKLFF. The CDR3 DNA sequence: TGTGCCACCGATTCCAGGGTGGCTAATGAAAAACTGTTTTTT.

The V call is TRBV10-3, the J call TRBJ2-3; D remains ambiguous. Deletions cut 1 base from V and 5 bases from J, with 7 bases between. The CDR3 totals 13 residues. Germline V gene sequence: CDR1 ENHRY, CDR2 SYGVKD. The DNA of the CDR3 is TGTGCCATCAGTGAGTTTCCAGGAGATACGCAGTATTTT. Translated: CAISEFPGDTQYF.